This T cell receptor beta chain was sequenced during a study of OX40 agonist ivuxolimab in advanced cancers. This CDR3 has 14 amino acids. V shed 4 bases and J shed 2 bases, with 12 bases lying between them. From germline, CDR1 is SQVTM and CDR2 ANQGSEA. Libraries were prepared by immunoSEQ multiplex PCR; TCRdb keeps only in-frame clonotypes and omits some of them. The table lists fewer than 90,000 clones, about 86% of them singletons. The V and J genes are TRBV29-1 and TRBJ1-3, with D uncertain. The sequence derives from an adult with an advanced solid tumor such as melanoma, head and neck, liver or kidney cancer. The starting material was CD4+ or CD8+ T cells sorted from blood, obtained in a trial of the OX40 agonist ivuxolimab. The CDR3 region has the DNA TGCAGCGTTGTCGATCTGTATACTGGAAACACCATATATTTT. It yields the protein CSVVDLYTGNTIYF.